This paragraph covers one T cell receptor (beta chain) sequence. This same CDR3 is encoded by further DNA sequences in the sample. Patients who had autoimmune disease history or got systemic immunosuppression were left out. Blood sampling took place at baseline, cycle 4 day 1, and cycle 7 day 1. The entry originates in a study of OX40 agonist ivuxolimab in advanced cancers. On the study more broadly: Three partial responders included one hepatocellular carcinoma patient and two cutaneous melanoma patients.

Sequenced by immunoSEQ multiplex PCR; TCRdb stores in-frame clones only, minus some. The table includes roughly 120,000 clones, 80% to 95% detected once. V lost 0 bases and J lost 2; bases outside the gene matches: 0. Germline CDR1 MNHEY, CDR2 SVGAGI. The CDR3 has 15 residues. The sequence was collected from an adult with an advanced solid tumor such as melanoma, head and neck, liver or kidney cancer. This chain links TRBV6-5 with TRBJ2-7; 11 bases line up with TRBD2. Source: CD4+ or CD8+ T cells sorted from blood, taken in a trial of the OX40 agonist ivuxolimab. CDR3 amino acids: CASSYSTSGTYEQYF. The CDR3 DNA reads as TGTGCCAGCAGTTACTCGACTAGCGGGACCTACGAGCAGTACTTC.